Below are 15 T cell receptor beta chains sequenced from a single sample in a study of HIV-infected patients and healthy controls. Approximately 500 ng RNA was reverse transcribed with alpha and beta constant-region primers. Using multiplexing indices, alpha and beta chain libraries were generated apart by chain-specific third strand synthesis. Via MiXCR, TCRdb re-called the 5' RACE reads, giving one row per CDR3 protein. Of more than 4,500 distinct CDR3 sequences in the sample, approximately 20% were seen once. Antiretroviral therapy had run roughly three months, about 14 weeks, before follow-up blood collection. The repertoire came from unfractionated whole blood and reflected all unsorted peripheral T cells. The source was blood, collected during antiretroviral therapy. The receptors stem from an adult with HIV infection.

As concerns this clonotype: It may be a read error: a sequence one base away is much more abundant. This chain uses TRBV15 with TRBJ2-3, with D possibly matching TRBD2 (5 bases). Germline V gives CDR1 LNHNV, CDR2 YYDKDF (reference sequence). Trimming stripped 3 bases from V and 3 bases from J, with 13 bases between. The CDR3 is made up of 15 amino acids. CDR3 sequence (DNA): TGTGCCACCAGCAGGGCTAGCTGGGGAACAGATACGCAGTATTTT. Translated, it gives CATSRASWGTDTQYF.

On this clonotype itself: This may come from a read error, since a much larger clone is one base off. J is TRBJ2-5 and V is TRBV7-9, with unresolved D. This CDR3 contains 13 residues. Germline V gene sequence: CDR1 SEHNR, CDR2 FQNEAQ (reference sequence). The chain's CDR3 is CASSPRAQETKYF. The CDR3 nucleotides are TGTGCCAGCAGCCCTAGGGCTCAAGAGACCAAGTACTTC. The complete variable domain, with remaining parts taken from reference TRBV7-9 and TRBJ2-5, reads DTGVSQNPRHKITKRGQNVTFRCDPISEHNRLYWYRQTLGQGPEFLTYFQNEAQLEKSRLLSDRFSAERPKGSFSTLEIQRTEQGDSAMYLCASSPRAQETKYFGPGTRLLVL.

This clonotype was found many times. This chain links TRBV5-1 with TRBJ1-1; unclear D gene. Germline values: CDR1 SGHRS, CDR2 YFSETQ. Trimming took off 0 bases at V and 4 bases at J, with 7 bases between the two ends. The CDR3 contains 13 residues. Here the CDR3 reads CASSLERATEAFF. In nucleotides, the CDR3 is TGCGCCAGCAGCTTGGAACGGGCCACTGAAGCTTTCTTT.

Concerning this clonotype: A much larger clone lies a single base off, so this may be a read error. The chain combines TRBV5-4 with TRBJ2-2; perhaps TRBD2 as D (5 bases). Trimming removed 0 bases from V and 1 base from J, with 10 bases in between. Germline CDR1 and CDR2: SGHNT and YYREEE (reference sequence). CDR3 length equals 16 residues. The CDR3 spells CASSLADRGNTGELFF. The CDR3 coding sequence is TGTGCCAGCAGCTTGGCTGATCGGGGGAACACCGGGGAGCTGTTTTTT.

In its sample, this clonotype was seen many times. The J gene is TRBJ1-1, the V gene TRBV2; a weak D match, TRBD1 (6 bases). Germline loops: CDR1 SNHLY, CDR2 FYNNEI. This CDR3 comprises 16 residues. Trimming removed 6 bases from V and 0 bases from J, with 17 bases in between. CDR3 protein: CASSAVVTGLNTEAFF. The CDR3 region has the DNA TGTGCCAGCAGCGCGGTAGTGACAGGACTGAACACTGAAGCTTTCTTT.

This CDR3 is CASSLRGRGSNQPQHF. In DNA form, the CDR3 reads TGTGCCAGCAGCTTGAGAGGCAGGGGGAGCAATCAGCCCCAGCATTTT. The rearrangement joins TRBV5-5 to TRBJ1-5, with 7 bases that match TRBD1. Germline CDR1 and CDR2: SGHKS and YYEKEE (reference sequence). The CDR3 totals 16 residues. J lost 1 base, V lost 1 base, and 5 bases had no gene match.

This clonotype is categorized as medium-sized. J is TRBJ2-3 and V is TRBV9, with unresolved D. The CDR3 runs to 13 residues. Germline CDR1 reads SGDLS; CDR2 reads YYNGEE. The V and J ends lost 4 bases and 2 bases respectively, with 8 bases between them. The CDR3 spells CASSSALTDTQYF. The CDR3 DNA sequence: TGTGCCAGCAGCTCGGCGCTCACAGATACGCAGTATTTT.

At least ten counts were recorded for this clonotype. This rearrangement joins TRBV12-3 or TRBV12-4 to TRBJ1-5; TRBD1 aligns across 8 bases. This CDR3 has 13 amino acids. The trim removed 6 bases at V and 6 bases at J, leaving 4 bases unmatched. The CDR3 DNA reads TGTGCCAGCAGCACAGGGGGTCTTCAGCCCCAGCATTTT. It translates to CASSTGGLQPQHF.

A word on this clonotype: This may stem from a read error, because a much larger clone lies one nucleotide away. The CDR3 protein is CASSLDEGLRQLFF. Written as DNA, the CDR3 is TGTGCCAGCAGCTTAGATGAGGGGTTAAGGCAACTGTTTTTT. The chain couples TRBV7-2 to TRBJ1-4, with a weak D call TRBD1 (5 bases). The germline V gene has CDR1 SGHTA and CDR2 FQGNSA. The ends were cut back, 1 base at V and 12 bases at J, with 15 bases in the middle. The CDR3 consists of 14 residues.

This clonotype was detected a few times. V gene TRBV10-3 combines with J gene TRBJ2-7, with D perhaps matching TRBD2 (5 bases). CDR3 size: 15 residues. V was clipped by 2 bases and J by 0 bases, with 11 bases between them. The V gene's germline CDR1 is ENHRY and CDR2 SYGVKD. Written as DNA, the CDR3 is TGTGCCATCAGTGAGCCAGCGGTAAGCTCCTACGAGCAGTACTTC. Translation: CAISEPAVSSYEQYF.

The table lists this clonotype with many counts. The chain carries TRBV5-1 and TRBJ2-7; D might be TRBD1 (5 bases). Germline V gene sequence: CDR1 SGHRS, CDR2 YFSETQ. The CDR3 is 12 amino acids. V shed 8 bases and J shed 2 bases, with 11 bases lying between them. The CDR3 bases are TGCGCCAGTAGCCCGGACACCTACGAGCAGTACTTC. Residues: CASSPDTYEQYF.

The sample holds a few counts of this clonotype. The chain recombines TRBV6-6 with TRBJ2-7; perhaps TRBD2 as D (6 bases). The germline V gene has CDR1 MNHNY and CDR2 SVGAGI (reference sequence). The CDR3 has 18 residues. V lost 2 bases and J 0 bases, leaving 20 bases between the germline ends. CDR3 nucleotide sequence: TGTGCCAGCAGTTACACATCCTTGTTGCTAGCGAACTCCTACGAGCAGTACTTC. This translates into CASSYTSLLLANSYEQYF.

Note on this clonotype: A clone one base away is much larger, so this may be a read error. The chain uses TRBV7-3 and TRBJ2-3, with D possibly being TRBD1 (6 bases). Germline V lookup: CDR1 SGHTA, CDR2 FQGTGA. This CDR3 region has 15 residues. The CDR3 loop reads CASSLIGGSTDTQCF. In DNA form, the CDR3 reads TGTGCCAGCAGCTTAATAGGGGGAAGCACAGATACGCAGTGTTTT.

This clonotype was seen at least ten times. The chain is built from TRBV6-5 and TRBJ2-2; D unclear. CDR3 length: 11 residues. CDR1 is MNHEY and CDR2 is SVGAGI in the germline V gene. Trimming removed 7 bases at V and 4 bases at J, with 4 bases between. This chain's CDR3 is CASTSTGELFF. The CDR3 nucleotides read TGTGCCAGCACTTCCACCGGGGAGCTGTTTTTT.

The chain has TRBV11-1 and TRBJ1-1; D gene uncertain. Germline V gene lookup returns CDR1 SGHAT and CDR2 FQDESV (reference sequence). The CDR3 totals 14 residues. V lost 1 base, J lost 7 bases, and 13 bases lay in between. CDR3 nucleotides: TGTGCCAGCAGCTTAGAGGGAACAGCGTATGAAGCTTTCTTT. It yields the protein CASSLEGTAYEAFF.